These 15 T cell receptor beta chains originate from one sample sequenced in a study of shared clonotypes between healthy human individuals. Clones were read by immunoSEQ multiplex PCR, and TCRdb kept only the in-frame ones, dropping some. The sample has hundreds of thousands of clones; 95% to 98% are singletons. Naive CD8 cells comprised CD45RO-negative, CCR7-positively selected cells, excluding terminally differentiated effector memory CD45RA+ cells. The sample comprised naive CD8+ T cells sorted from blood. Every receptor here comes from a man aged 30 to 39 in good health.

The V and J genes are TRBV2 and TRBJ2-1; 8 nucleotides align to TRBD2. Germline lookup yields CDR1 SNHLY and CDR2 FYNNEI. Trimming cost V 10 bases and J 5 bases; bases outside gene matches: 7. This CDR3 is built from 13 residues. CDR3 coding DNA: TGTGCCACCACTAGCGGAGGGGACAATGAGCAGTTCTTC. Its protein is CATTSGGDNEQFF. The full variable domain, with the rest looked up from reference TRBV2 and TRBJ2-1, is EPEVTQTPSHQVTQMGQEVILRCVPISNHLYFYWYRQILGQKVEFLVSFYNNEISEKSEIFDDQFSVERPDGSNFTLKIRSTKLEDSAMYFCATTSGGDNEQFFGPGTRLTVL.

The chain carries TRBV11-2 and TRBJ2-1; TRBD1 matches at 8 bases. This CDR3 is 16 amino acids long. Germline V gives CDR1 SGHAT, CDR2 FQNNGV. Trimming cost V 1 base and J 0 bases; bases outside gene matches: 2. In DNA, the CDR3 is TGTGCCAGCAGCTTAGGTACAGGGGGCTCCTACAATGAGCAGTTCTTC. It yields the protein CASSLGTGGSYNEQFF.

Here the CDR3 reads CASSPRDTVSDTQYF. The CDR3 DNA reads as TGTGCCAGCAGCCCTAGGGATACAGTTTCAGATACGCAGTATTTT. This rearrangement joins TRBV7-9 to TRBJ2-3; D gene uncertain. Germline loops: CDR1 SEHNR, CDR2 FQNEAQ (reference sequence). The CDR3 consists of 15 residues. Trimming pared 5 bases from V and 4 bases from J, leaving 16 bases between.

The rearrangement joins TRBV10-3 to TRBJ1-2, with D possibly TRBD1 on 6 matching bases. CDR3 length: 14 residues. Germline CDR1 ENHRY, CDR2 SYGVKD. V shed 0 bases and J shed 8 bases, with 13 bases lying between them. The CDR3: CAISESRTAVGYTF. CDR3 nucleotides: TGTGCCATCAGTGAGTCGCGGACAGCCGTGGGCTACACCTTC.

This chain joins TRBV29-1 and TRBJ2-7; TRBD2 matches 9 bases. The CDR3 consists of 13 residues. The V gene end was trimmed by 4 bases and the J gene end by 3 bases; junction bases not matched to a gene: 4. Germline CDR1 SQVTM, CDR2 ANQGSEA. CDR3 bases: TGCAGCGTTGTTTATAGCGGGAGCTACGAGCAGTACTTC. It yields the protein CSVVYSGSYEQYF.

The chain recombines TRBV5-1 with TRBJ2-1; D remains unclear. Germline V gene sequence: CDR1 SGHRS, CDR2 YFSETQ. V lost 5 bases, J lost 5 bases, and 5 bases lay in between. This CDR3 region has 11 residues. The CDR3 sequence is CASSTDNEQFF. The CDR3 region has the DNA TGCGCCAGCAGTACCGACAATGAGCAGTTCTTC.

The chain uses TRBV7-9 and TRBJ2-1; D gene unclear. Germline V gives CDR1 SEHNR, CDR2 FQNEAQ (reference sequence). The CDR3 has 16 residues. V lost 0 bases, J lost 6 bases, and 15 bases lay in between. The DNA for the CDR3 is TGTGCCAGCAGCTTAGCGGTCAGACCCTCGGGCAATGAGCAGTTCTTC. Translated: CASSLAVRPSGNEQFF.

The chain is built from TRBV11-2 and TRBJ1-1, with 8 bases aligning to TRBD1. In germline, CDR1 is SGHAT, CDR2 FQNNGV. The CDR3 extends over 15 amino acids. V shed 4 bases, J shed 6 bases, and the junction held 10 bases outside the gene matches. The DNA of the CDR3 is TGTGCCAGCAGCTCGACGACAGGGGTGACCGCTGAAGCTTTCTTT. Translation gives CASSSTTGVTAEAFF.

The J gene is TRBJ1-5, the V gene TRBV11-3, with D possibly being TRBD1 (6 bases). Trimming removed 4 bases from V and 5 bases from J, with 12 bases in between. From germline, CDR1 is SGHNT and CDR2 YENEEA. The CDR3 is 14 residues long. CDR3 sequence: CASSSRQAYQPQHF. The DNA for the CDR3 is TGTGCCAGCAGCTCTCGACAGGCCTATCAGCCCCAGCATTTT.

V is TRBV4-1 and J is TRBJ1-5; D is possibly TRBD1 (5 bases). The germline V gene encodes CDR1 MGHRA and CDR2 YSYEKL. The CDR3 contains 17 residues. Deletions cut 0 bases from V and 0 bases from J, with 12 bases between. CDR3 sequence: CASSQEAGLYSNQPQHF. The CDR3, as DNA: TGCGCCAGCAGCCAAGAGGCAGGGCTCTATAGCAATCAGCCCCAGCATTTT.

The gene calls are TRBV7-8 and TRBJ2-7, with a tentative D call TRBD1 (5 bases). The V end lost 5 bases, the J end lost 1 base, and 21 bases lay between the germline ends. This CDR3 has 17 amino acids. CDR1 SGHVS and CDR2 FQNEAQ come from the germline V gene. The CDR3 region is CASSQPIKGIRSYEQYF. The CDR3 nucleotides read TGTGCCAGCAGCCAACCGATTAAGGGGATTAGGTCCTACGAGCAGTACTTC.

This rearrangement joins TRBV2 to TRBJ2-2, with TRBD1 identical over 7 bases. The J segment lost 7 bases and the V segment lost 4 bases, leaving 3 bases of the junction unmatched. Germline CDR1 is SNHLY and CDR2 is FYNNEI. The CDR3 sequence is 13 residues long. CDR3 amino acids: CASSVQGFGELFF. CDR3 in DNA: TGTGCCAGCAGTGTACAGGGGTTCGGGGAGCTGTTTTTT.

The rearrangement links TRBV2 to TRBJ2-5; TRBD2 agrees at 9 bases. This CDR3 has 12 residues. Germline V gene data show CDR1 as SNHLY and CDR2 as FYNNEI. Trimming took 9 bases from V and 7 from J; bases not matched to a gene: 6. CDR3: CASLAGEGTQYF. The CDR3 DNA reads as TGTGCCAGTTTAGCGGGAGAGGGGACCCAGTACTTC.

The V and J genes are TRBV7-2 and TRBJ2-7; D is perhaps TRBD2 (6 bases). The V and J ends lost 5 bases and 3 bases respectively, with 29 bases between them. There are 19 residues in the CDR3. CDR1 SGHTA and CDR2 FQGNSA come from the germline V gene. Here the CDR3 DNA reads TGTGCCAGCAGCGATACTATGTTACCGGGAGCCGGGGTACACTACGAGCAGTACTTC. Translating it yields CASSDTMLPGAGVHYEQYF. Supplemented by reference TRBV7-2 and TRBJ2-7, the full variable domain reads GAGVSQSPSNKVTEKGKDVELRCDPISGHTALYWYRQSLGQGLEFLIYFQGNSAPDKSGLPSDRFSAERTGGSVSTLTIQRTQQEDSAVYLCASSDTMLPGAGVHYEQYFGPGTRLTVT.

The V call is TRBV15, the J call TRBJ2-1; 12 positions match TRBD2. The CDR3 runs to 13 residues. The V segment lost 10 bases and the J segment 5 bases; nucleotides outside the gene matches: 3. CDR1 is LNHNV, CDR2 YYDKDF, per germline (reference sequence). Here the CDR3 reads CASRTSGNNEQFF. CDR3 coding DNA: TGTGCCAGTCGGACTAGCGGGAACAATGAGCAGTTCTTC.